This T cell receptor (beta chain) was recovered during a study of shared clonotypes between healthy human individuals. The overall study: A couple of female and three male donors aged 18 to 49 were enrolled.

Germline lookup yields CDR1 SGHRS and CDR2 YFSETQ. The CDR3 loop spans 13 amino acids. Trimming left V 7 bases short and J 5 bases short, with 15 bases between. Deep was the level used in running the assay. Data came from immunoSEQ multiplex PCR; TCRdb stores just in-frame clones and leaves some out. The top ten hold approximately 0.52% of the sample, which has more than 850,000 clones, approximately 80% seen once. Nashville, Tennessee was home to all donors, who were Caucasian adults. This chain links TRBV5-1 with TRBJ1-1; no firm D call. The source material was memory CD4+ T cells from PBMCs. Specified subset: CD45RA-negative fraction. The TCR sequence derives from a man aged 18 to 30 in good health. Some clones in this sample may be carry-over from other donors' samples. CDR3 region: CASRAGVRTEAFF. The CDR3 DNA reads TGCGCCAGCCGCGCCGGCGTACGGACTGAAGCTTTCTTT.